This passage covers 2 T cell receptor beta chains from one sample sequenced in a study of T cell changes during pregnancy in multiple sclerosis. TCRdb's copy holds only in-frame clones and misses some; the assay was immunoSEQ multiplex PCR. The data contain 39,000 or so clones, around 92% of them singletons. This material consisted of CD8+ T cells from peripheral blood mononuclear cells, taken before pregnancy. The source is a female donor with multiple sclerosis, enrolled in a pregnancy study.

For this clone: A read error may account for a junction end that differs from germline. The J gene is TRBJ2-7, the V gene TRBV10-3; D unresolved. Germline V gives CDR1 ENHRY, CDR2 SYGVKD. The CDR3 runs to 13 residues. The DNA for the CDR3 is TGTGCCATCAGTGAGTTGGGCTCCGACGAGCAGTACTTC. It translates to CAISELGSDEQYF.

The J gene is TRBJ2-3, the V gene TRBV27; 8 nucleotides align to TRBD2. Looked up from germline, CDR1 is MNHEY and CDR2 is SMNVEV (reference sequence). Trimming took 6 bases from V and 6 from J; bases not matched to a gene: 11. The CDR3 consists of 15 residues. CDR3 DNA: TGTGCCAGCAGCCACCAAGCGGGGGTTGCGGATACGCAGTATTTT. Its protein is CASSHQAGVADTQYF.